This T cell receptor (beta chain) came from a study of read filtering for tumor transcriptome and immune sequencing. This clonotype was recorded at least ten times. Its antigen is unidentified. Study-level findings and limits: Single-read clonotypes: roughly 86% of IR-seq clonotypes (roughly 3.5% of reads), around three quarters of RNA-seq clonotypes (around 48% of reads).

Molecular barcoded adaptors covering alpha/delta and beta/gamma chains were used on around 370 ng RNA. TCRdb re-called the reads with MiXCR, one entry per CDR3 protein. The sample has about 50,000 distinct CDR3 sequences, less than 20% seen once. Trimming cost V 8 bases and J 4 bases, with 18 bases left between them. The CDR3 has 15 amino acids. The sequence came from a donor aged 40 or over with multiple myeloma. The specimen sequenced was a population of CD138-negative cells sorted from bone marrow. V gene TRBV12-3 or TRBV12-4 combines with J gene TRBJ2-1; maybe TRBD2 (7 bases). The CDR3 nucleotides read TGTGCCAGCCGTCGGTTGGCGGGGGCATACAATGAGCAGTTCTTC. Translation: CASRRLAGAYNEQFF.